The source of this T cell receptor beta chain is a study of T cell responses to AZD1222 COVID-19 vaccine. Whole-study results and caveats: Donors in the cohort were predominantly white British and more often female, and clonal diversity was possibly underestimated. Increases in Spike-specific TCR breadth and depth were seen after two AZD1222 doses.

This clone was picked up a small number of times. Its antigen is currently unknown. This CDR3 is 14 amino acids long. Trimming left V 6 bases short and J 6 bases short, with 18 bases between. The germline CDR1 and CDR2 sequences are ENHRY and SYGVKD. Profiled with immunoSEQ multiplex PCR; TCRdb holds only in-frame clones, not every one. The table lists roughly 70,000 clones, about four fifths of them singletons. The genes are TRBV10-3 and TRBJ2-7; a weak D match, TRBD1 (6 bases). The sequenced sample was peripheral blood, obtained on day 0 of MenACWY control vaccination. This sequence was found in an adult in good health. The CDR3 DNA follows: TGTGCCATCAGGGGGGCCAACTCTGGAGCCGAGCAGTACTTC. Its protein is CAIRGANSGAEQYF.